The 27 T cell receptor beta chains given below trace back to one sample, sequenced in a study of T-cell reconstitution after alpha-beta-depleted transplantation in children. As it was prepared, the TCRbeta library received unique molecular identifiers. MiXCR, run by TCRdb on the PCR reads, gives a single entry per CDR3 protein. The table has 350,000 to 450,000 distinct CDR3 sequences, about an eighth seen once. The input for sequencing was PBMCs, taken from the stem cell graft. Every receptor here comes from a human donor who donated a stem cell graft to a child with Fanconi anemia.

This chain connects TRBV7-2 to TRBJ2-5, with a tentative D call TRBD1 (5 bases). The ends were cut back, 3 bases at V and 1 base at J, with 15 bases in the middle. The CDR3 has 16 residues. The germline V gene encodes CDR1 SGHTA and CDR2 FQGNSA. This CDR3 is CASSLGQLEVQETQYF. Written as DNA, the CDR3 is TGTGCCAGCAGCTTGGGGCAGCTAGAGGTCCAAGAGACCCAGTACTTC.

With regard to this clonotype: Because the CDR3 is missing its conserved closing phenylalanine or tryptophan, this is likely a read error. The rearrangement uses TRBV7-9 and TRBJ1-6; no reliable D call. V lost 4 bases to trimming and J lost 5 bases, with 12 bases between them. From germline, CDR1 is SEHNR and CDR2 FQNEAQ (reference sequence). The CDR3 runs 15 residues. The DNA of the CDR3 is TGTGCCAGCAGCTCGACCGATACACATAATTCACCCCTCCACTCT. This encodes CASSSTDTHNSPLHS.

In its sample, this clonotype was seen a few times. V usage is TRBV29-1 and J usage is TRBJ2-3, with TRBD2 as a possible D gene (5 bases). Germline-derived CDR1 and CDR2 are SQVTM and ANQGSEA. V was shortened by 7 bases and J by 5 bases, with 7 bases between the two germline ends. The CDR3 has 10 amino acids. DNA of the CDR3: TGCAGCGGCAGCGGAGATACGCAGTATTTT. Its protein product is CSGSGDTQYF.

This clonotype was picked up a small number of times. The chain employs TRBV20-1 and TRBJ2-3, with 8 bases matching TRBD2. CDR1 and CDR2 from the germline V gene are DFQATT and SNEGSKA (reference sequence). With V trimmed by 6 bases and J by 5 bases, 16 bases remained unmatched. The CDR3 runs 16 residues. The CDR3 DNA reads as TGCAGTGCCACTCCGCTAAGTAGCGGGGACGTAGATACGCAGTATTTT. It specifies CSATPLSSGDVDTQYF.

This clonotype was detected many times. The V and J genes are TRBV28 and TRBJ2-1; 8 bases are a match to TRBD1. Germline CDR1 reads MDHEN; CDR2 reads SYDVKM. The CDR3 has 13 amino acids. The V segment lost 4 bases and the J segment 9 bases; nucleotides outside the gene matches: 5. CDR3 sequence: CASSSGQGGEQFF. The CDR3 nucleotides read TGTGCCAGCAGTTCCGGACAGGGAGGTGAGCAGTTCTTC.

The chain is built from TRBV5-1 and TRBJ2-2, with 7 bases that match TRBD1. Germline lookup yields CDR1 SGHRS and CDR2 YFSETQ. This CDR3 spans 15 amino acids. V gave up 1 base and J gave up 3 bases; unmatched junction bases: 3. The CDR3 protein is CASSLYGTDTGELFF. In DNA form, the CDR3 reads TGCGCCAGCAGCTTGTACGGGACAGACACCGGGGAGCTGTTTTTT.

The chain employs TRBV4-2 and TRBJ1-2; D is perhaps TRBD1 (5 bases). Germline V lookup: CDR1 LGHNA, CDR2 YNFKEQ. This CDR3 spans 15 amino acids. V was trimmed by 1 base and J by 4 bases, leaving 13 bases between them. CDR3 sequence: CASSQGRGGPYGYTF. As DNA, the CDR3 is TGTGCCAGCAGCCAAGGCCGGGGGGGACCCTATGGCTACACCTTC.

This clonotype was seen a handful of times. J is TRBJ2-1 and V is TRBV6-2 or TRBV6-3; D call uncertain. The length of the CDR3 is 10 residues. The V gene's germline CDR1 is MNHEY and CDR2 SVGEGT. The V and J ends lost 8 bases and 7 bases respectively, with 6 bases between them. CDR3 in amino acids: CASARNEQFF. CDR3 bases: TGTGCCAGCGCCCGTAATGAGCAGTTCTTC.

V is TRBV20-1 and J is TRBJ2-7, with TRBD1 matching over 8 bases. The CDR3 extends over 14 amino acids. CDR1 and CDR2 (germline): DFQATT, SNEGSKA (reference sequence). With 4 bases clipped from V and 6 bases from J, the junction kept 11 bases outside the gene matches. Written as DNA, the CDR3 is TGCAGTGCTACATCAGGACAGGGTTTGGGCGAGCAGTACGTC. This encodes CSATSGQGLGEQYV.

This clonotype was picked up many times. In nucleotides, the CDR3 is TGTGCCAGCAGCTTATGGGGGACCAACTATGGCTACACCTTC. The encoded protein is CASSLWGTNYGYTF. V gene TRBV7-2 combines with J gene TRBJ1-2; weak D call: TRBD1 (5 bases). The germline V and J ends were trimmed by 2 bases and 2 bases, with 9 bases remaining between them. The CDR3 contains 14 residues. The germline gives CDR1 SGHTA, CDR2 FQGNSA.

This clonotype occurred a few times. This sequence joins TRBV25-1 and TRBJ1-1; no firm D call. The CDR3 covers 13 residues. V was trimmed by 5 bases and J by 5 bases, leaving 12 bases between them. Germline lookup yields CDR1 MGHDK and CDR2 SYGVNS. CDR3 nucleotide sequence: TGTGCCAGCAGTCTGGGCAGTAAGACTGAAGCTTTCTTT. Protein product: CASSLGSKTEAFF. The full variable domain, with the rest looked up from reference TRBV25-1 and TRBJ1-1, is EADIYQTPRYLVIGTGKKITLECSQTMGHDKMYWYQQDPGMELHLIHYSYGVNSTEKGDLSSESTVSRIRTEHFPLTLESARPSHTSQYLCASSLGSKTEAFFGQGTRLTVV.

This clonotype was counted many times. This sequence joins TRBV11-2 and TRBJ2-7; D gene uncertain. The germline gives CDR1 SGHAT, CDR2 FQNNGV. The CDR3 is 15 amino acids. The V end was cut by 4 bases, the J end by 6 bases, with 19 bases between. CDR3 coding DNA: TGTGCCAGCAGCTGGACGACGGGTTCCGATTTCGAGCAGTACTTC. It specifies CASSWTTGSDFEQYF.

This clonotype was counted only a few times. The chain uses TRBV29-1 and TRBJ1-1; possible D gene TRBD1, 5 bases. V was cut by 4 bases and J by 9 bases, with 12 bases left in between. The CDR3 is 11 amino acids. Germline V gene lookup returns CDR1 SQVTM and CDR2 ANQGSEA. CDR3 DNA sequence: TGCAGCGTTGTTACAGGTCGCCAAGCTTTCTTT. This translates into CSVVTGRQAFF.

This clonotype was seen repeatedly, ten times or more. This sequence joins TRBV12-3 or TRBV12-4 and TRBJ1-2, with a tentative D call TRBD1 (6 bases). This CDR3 is 14 amino acids long. The ends were cut back, 5 bases at V and 4 bases at J, with 14 bases in the middle. In nucleotides, the CDR3 is TGTGCCAGCAGTCTACAGGGATTATTCTATGGCTACACCTTC. This codes for CASSLQGLFYGYTF.

The V gene is TRBV29-1, the J gene TRBJ1-5; 7 bases match TRBD1. The germline V gene encodes CDR1 SQVTM and CDR2 ANQGSEA. The CDR3 is 15 amino acids. V lost 7 bases, J lost 0 bases, and 9 bases stayed unmatched. The CDR3 region has the DNA TGCAGCGACCCGGGACAGAATTATAGCAATCAGCCCCAGCATTTT. It codes for CSDPGQNYSNQPQHF.

In this sample, this clonotype turned up many times. The CDR3 DNA reads as TGTGCCAGCAGTGTTAGCGGGGGTGGAACAGATACGCAGTATTTT. Translated, it gives CASSVSGGGTDTQYF. The chain employs TRBV6-4 and TRBJ2-3; TRBD2 matches at 9 bases. This CDR3 has 15 amino acids. V gave up 4 bases and J gave up 3 bases; unmatched junction bases: 5. Per the germline V gene, CDR1 is MRHNA and CDR2 is SNTAGT.

This chain uses TRBV12-3 or TRBV12-4 with TRBJ2-5, with 10 positions matching TRBD2. This CDR3 region has 15 residues. Trimming removed 5 bases from V and 6 bases from J; junction bases left unmatched: 9. The CDR3 protein is CASSRSGGAGKTQYF. The CDR3 DNA reads as TGTGCCAGCAGTCGAAGCGGGGGGGCCGGGAAGACCCAGTACTTC.

This chain joins TRBV5-1 and TRBJ2-5; 11 bases line up with TRBD1. Germline CDR1 reads SGHRS; CDR2 reads YFSETQ. The CDR3 covers 16 residues. V shed 0 bases and J 4 bases; nucleotides not matched to a gene: 5. The CDR3 reads CASSLAPGQGVETQYF. CDR3 nucleotide sequence: TGCGCCAGCAGCTTGGCTCCGGGACAGGGGGTAGAGACCCAGTACTTC.

In this sample, this clonotype turned up a few times. This chain joins TRBV12-3 or TRBV12-4 and TRBJ2-3; D may be TRBD2 (5 bases). Deletions cut 5 bases from V and 9 bases from J, with 27 bases between. The CDR3 runs to 17 residues. CDR3 in amino acids: CASSPHPTSPLGETQYF. The CDR3, as DNA: TGTGCCAGCAGTCCCCACCCAACTAGTCCCCTGGGAGAGACGCAGTATTTT.

This clonotype was observed at least ten times. The chain links TRBV27 to TRBJ2-7; D is undetermined. The CDR3 sequence is 14 residues long. Germline V lookup: CDR1 MNHEY, CDR2 SMNVEV (reference sequence). Trimming took off 5 bases at V and 2 bases at J, with 13 bases between the two ends. The CDR3 loop reads CASSPRGSTYEQYF. The CDR3 nucleotides read TGTGCCAGCAGTCCTCGAGGTAGTACCTACGAGCAGTACTTC.

This clonotype was seen a few times. This chain links TRBV19 with TRBJ2-3; tentative D call: TRBD1 (5 bases). The CDR3 contains 13 residues. Trimming cost V 7 bases and J 12 bases, with 20 bases left between them. Germline lookup yields CDR1 LNHDA and CDR2 SQIVND (reference sequence). The CDR3: CASTPGSSRAQYF. CDR3 DNA sequence: TGTGCCAGTACCCCAGGGTCGAGCAGGGCCCAGTATTTT.

The sample holds a few counts of this clonotype. This chain joins TRBV20-1 and TRBJ1-6; possibly TRBD1 for D (5 bases). Germline V gene sequence: CDR1 DFQATT, CDR2 SNEGSKA (reference sequence). The CDR3 has 15 residues. The V and J ends lost 3 bases and 7 bases respectively, with 16 bases between them. The CDR3 DNA sequence: TGCAGTGCTAGCCCACAGGTCCAACCAAATTCACCCCTCCACTTT. Amino acid sequence: CSASPQVQPNSPLHF.

The sample holds a few counts of this clonotype. V usage is TRBV10-3 and J usage is TRBJ1-6; D perhaps matches TRBD1 (5 bases). CDR1 is ENHRY and CDR2 is SYGVKD in the germline V gene. The CDR3 loop spans 14 amino acids. V lost 10 bases and J 3 bases, leaving 13 bases between the germline ends. The CDR3 DNA is TGTGCCAGCTGCCCGGGGCTCTATAATTCACCCCTCCACTTT. Translating gives CASCPGLYNSPLHF.

This clonotype was seen a handful of times. The chain employs TRBV7-9 and TRBJ2-7, with D perhaps matching TRBD1 (5 bases). This CDR3 has 14 amino acids. Germline CDR1 SEHNR, CDR2 FQNEAQ (reference sequence). Trimming cost V 2 bases and J 5 bases, with 13 bases left between them. CDR3 coding DNA: TGTGCCAGCAGCTTAACAGGCAAGGGCAACGAGCAGTACTTC. It specifies CASSLTGKGNEQYF.

This clonotype was seen once. The genes are TRBV20-1 and TRBJ2-2, with TRBD2 matching over 9 bases. Unmatched junction bases numbered 7, after V lost 0 bases and J lost 5 bases. The CDR3 runs to 16 residues. The germline gives CDR1 DFQATT, CDR2 SNEGSKA (reference sequence). CDR3 DNA: TGCAGTGCTAGAGATCATCTAGCGGGGTTTACCGGGGAGCTGTTTTTT. Translation gives CSARDHLAGFTGELFF.

This clonotype has at least ten counts. The chain uses TRBV4-3 and TRBJ2-3; D gene ambiguous. Germline lookup yields CDR1 LGHNA and CDR2 YSLEER. Trimming removed 5 bases at V and 5 bases at J, with 11 bases between. The CDR3 length is 13 residues. The CDR3 loop is CASSTLEGDTQYF. CDR3 nucleotides: TGCGCCAGCAGCACGCTAGAAGGAGATACGCAGTATTTT.

The V and J genes are TRBV12-3 or TRBV12-4 and TRBJ2-3, with D maybe TRBD1 (6 bases). The CDR3 contains 13 residues. Trimming cost V 7 bases and J 4 bases, with 12 bases left between them. The DNA for the CDR3 is TGTGCCAGCACCCCGGACAGTCCAGATACGCAGTATTTT. Encoded protein: CASTPDSPDTQYF.